Listed below are T cell receptor beta chains from one sample, sequenced in a study of coeliac disease. Clones were sequenced by immunoSEQ multiplex PCR, and TCRdb holds only the in-frame ones, with some missing. The table records several thousand clones, approximately 78% of them present only once. The sample taken for sequencing was lamina propria lymphocytes from the gut. The receptors were gathered from a man younger than 40 with celiac disease. Each CDR3 is given with its conserved first and last residue. A D gene is named only where the DNA matches it firmly. Clone size is stated in some rows and not others, as once, few, many or a class when expanded.

D	size	J	V	DNA	CDR3
NA	large	TRBJ2-7	TRBV5-1	TGCGCCAGCAGCTTCGGGGAAGAGCAGTACTTC	CASSFGEEQYF
NA	NA	TRBJ1-4	TRBV11-2	TGTGCCAGCAGCGGGGGTTCGGGGGGGCCTGAAAAACTGTTTTTT	CASSGGSGGPEKLFF
NA	NA	TRBJ2-7	TRBV5-1	TGCGCCAGCAGCTTGGGTGCAGGGTATTCGTACGAGCAGTACTTC	CASSLGAGYSYEQYF
TRBD1	few	TRBJ2-1	TRBV6-6	TGTGCCAGCTTCGGACAGGGGTACAATGAGCAGTTCTTC	CASFGQGYNEQFF
NA	NA	TRBJ2-1	TRBV28	TGTGCCAGCTGGTTATCGGGTGGCGATGAGCAGTTCTTC	CASWLSGGDEQFF
NA	NA	TRBJ2-1	TRBV4-2	TGTGCCAGCAGCCCGAACAACAATGAGCAGTTCTTC	CASSPNNNEQFF
NA	NA	TRBJ1-6	TRBV7-8	TGTGCCAGCAGCTTATTTTGGGGAGACCTCCCCGATTCACCCCTCCACTTT	CASSLFWGDLPDSPLHF
TRBD1	NA	TRBJ2-5	TRBV18	TGTGCCAGCTCACCGGACAGGGTGTCCCAGTACTTC	CASSPDRVSQYF
TRBD2	few	TRBJ2-5	TRBV7-3	TGTGCCAGCAGCCTTAGCGGGAAAGAGACCCAGTACTTC	CASSLSGKETQYF
NA	NA	TRBJ2-1	TRBV25-1	TGTGCCAGCAGTCCCCTGGCGCGGACCTACAATGAGCAGTTCTTC	CASSPLARTYNEQFF
NA	NA	TRBJ1-2	TRBV4-3	TGCGCCAGCAGCCAAGGGGTTGACGGGGTGGGCTATGGCTACACCTTC	CASSQGVDGVGYGYTF
TRBD1	NA	TRBJ2-7	TRBV30	TGTGCCATCTCCTCCGGGACAGGGTTCTACGAGCAGTACTTC	CAISSGTGFYEQYF
NA	NA	TRBJ2-6	TRBV9	TGTGCCAGCAGCCCACACGGGGGGGCCAACGTCCTGACTTTC	CASSPHGGANVLTF
NA	once	TRBJ2-6	TRBV6-1	TGTGCCAAGCCAGGGGTAAGTGGGGCCAACGTCCTGACTTTC	CAKPGVSGANVLTF
NA	NA	TRBJ2-7	TRBV7-2	TGTGCCAGCAGCTTACGACTGGTTAGCACCTACGAGCAGTACTTC	CASSLRLVSTYEQYF
TRBD1	NA	TRBJ2-7	TRBV6-1	TGTGCCAGCAGGGTCACAGGGGGCATAGGCTACGAGCAGTACTTC	CASRVTGGIGYEQYF
TRBD1	NA	TRBJ1-4	TRBV2	TGTGCCAGCAGAATCGGGACAGGAGATGAAAAACTGTTTTTT	CASRIGTGDEKLFF
TRBD2	few	TRBJ2-1	TRBV7-2	TGTGCCAGCAGCTCTAGCGGGAGGTGGAATGAGCAGTTCTTC	CASSSSGRWNEQFF
NA	NA	TRBJ2-1	TRBV18	TGTGCCAGCTCACCTCCGGGAGATGGGGGCAATGAGCAGTTCTTC	CASSPPGDGGNEQFF
NA	NA	TRBJ1-4	TRBV2	TGTGCCAGCAGTGAATCAGGGGAAAAACTGTTTTTT	CASSESGEKLFF
NA	NA	TRBJ2-2	TRBV9	TGTGCCAGCAGCGTCGGCGGGGTGGACACCGGGGAGCTGTTTTTT	CASSVGGVDTGELFF
NA	NA	TRBJ1-2	TRBV6-5	TGTGCCAGCAGTTACGGAGTTAACTATGGCTACACCTTC	CASSYGVNYGYTF
TRBD1	NA	TRBJ1-5	TRBV6-1	TGTGCCAGCAGTGTTTCCCGGGACAGTAATCAGCCCCAGCATTTT	CASSVSRDSNQPQHF
TRBD2	NA	TRBJ2-7	TRBV11-2	TGTGCCAGCGCGGCGGGGGAGGATTACTACGAGCAGTACTTC	CASAAGEDYYEQYF
NA	NA	TRBJ1-6	TRBV6-5	TGTGCCAGCAGTACTCGTCAGGGGAGCTCACCCCTCCACTTT	CASSTRQGSSPLHF
TRBD1	once	TRBJ1-3	TRBV15	TGTGCCACCAGCAGGGGGACAGGGAGTTCTGGAAACACCATATATTTT	CATSRGTGSSGNTIYF
NA	few	TRBJ2-2	TRBV7-9	TGTGCCAGCCCCTCTAGATCGGGGGTCACCGGGGAGCTGTTTTTT	CASPSRSGVTGELFF